The next 10 T cell receptor beta chains were all read from a single sample in a study of T cells after posttransplantation cyclophosphamide. Profiled with immunoSEQ multiplex PCR; TCRdb holds only in-frame clones, not every one. The sample has 10,000 to 15,000 clones, around 83% seen once. Sequencing used memory CD4+ T cells sorted from PBMCs. Receptors were obtained from a man over 45 in good health, CMV-negative, and a related stem cell transplant donor.

On this clone itself: Other DNA sequences in this specimen translate into the identical CDR3. The chain employs TRBV4-1 and TRBJ1-6; D uncertain. Germline V gene lookup returns CDR1 MGHRA and CDR2 YSYEKL. The CDR3 spans 16 residues. V dropped 0 bases and J dropped 3 bases, with 9 bases sitting between them. CDR3 in DNA: TGCGCCAGCAGCCAAGAATTACGGGTCTATAATTCACCCCTCCACTTT. Protein sequence: CASSQELRVYNSPLHF.

The chain uses TRBV19 and TRBJ1-2; no clear D gene. The germline CDR1 and CDR2 sequences are LNHDA and SQIVND (reference sequence). The ends were cut back, 5 bases at V and 3 bases at J, with 7 bases in the middle. There are 12 residues in the CDR3. The CDR3: CASSVPDYGYTF. CDR3 nucleotide sequence: TGTGCCAGTAGTGTACCGGACTATGGCTACACCTTC.

This clone was seen more than once but under ten times. The V and J genes are TRBV7-9 and TRBJ1-1; no definite D call. The length of the CDR3 is 15 residues. Per germline, CDR1 SEHNR and CDR2 FQNEAQ (reference sequence). V lost 3 bases to trimming and J lost 1 base, with 12 bases between them. CDR3 region: CASSFGRSENTEAFF. The CDR3 DNA is TGTGCCAGCAGCTTCGGGAGATCAGAGAACACTGAAGCTTTCTTT. Combining the CDR3 with reference TRBV7-9 and TRBJ1-1 gives the whole variable domain DTGVSQNPRHKITKRGQNVTFRCDPISEHNRLYWYRQTLGQGPEFLTYFQNEAQLEKSRLLSDRFSAERPKGSFSTLEIQRTEQGDSAMYLCASSFGRSENTEAFFGQGTRLTVV.

This clone has just a few counts. The chain couples TRBV5-5 to TRBJ1-5; 10 bases line up with TRBD1. The CDR3 spans 13 residues. Unmatched junction bases numbered 1, after V lost 3 bases and J lost 7 bases. Germline CDR1 reads SGHKS; CDR2 reads YYEKEE (reference sequence). In DNA, the CDR3 is TGTGCCAGCAGCTGGGACAGGGGACAGCCCCAGCATTTT. As protein: CASSWDRGQPQHF.

The chain uses TRBV18 and TRBJ2-1; 9 nucleotides agree with TRBD1. This CDR3 has 15 amino acids. V gave up 0 bases and J gave up 5 bases; unmatched junction bases: 2. Germline V gives CDR1 KGHSH, CDR2 LQKENI. The CDR3 DNA sequence: TGTGCCAGCTCACCACCGGGACAGGGAAACAATGAGCAGTTCTTC. As protein: CASSPPGQGNNEQFF.

The chain carries TRBV29-1 and TRBJ1-5; 7 bases line up with TRBD1. This CDR3 has 12 amino acids. Looked up from germline, CDR1 is SQVTM and CDR2 is ANQGSEA. V was pared by 5 bases and J by 9 bases, with 7 bases of the junction left unmatched. This CDR3 reads CSVWDSNGPQHF. The CDR3 DNA reads TGCAGCGTTTGGGACAGCAACGGGCCCCAGCATTTT.

This chain connects TRBV6-5 to TRBJ2-7; D perhaps matches TRBD1 (5 bases). The CDR3 loop spans 12 amino acids. Trimming left V 4 bases short and J 5 bases short, with 9 bases between. The germline V gene encodes CDR1 MNHEY and CDR2 SVGAGI. This CDR3 reads CASSSTGDEQYF. CDR3 in DNA: TGTGCCAGCAGTTCCACAGGTGACGAGCAGTACTTC.

This chain connects TRBV5-4 to TRBJ2-7, with D possibly matching TRBD1 (6 bases). V gave up 6 bases and J gave up 7 bases, with 23 bases separating them. CDR3 size: 15 residues. CDR1 and CDR2 from the germline V gene are SGHNT and YYREEE (reference sequence). The CDR3 coding sequence is TGTGCCAGCACCAAGGCTATCCGGGGAAGGGGGGAGCAGTACTTC. This sequence encodes CASTKAIRGRGEQYF.

The chain couples TRBV12-5 to TRBJ2-5; 11 nucleotides line up with TRBD1. This CDR3 contains 16 residues. V shed 5 bases, J shed 4 bases, and the junction held 9 bases outside the gene matches. The germline CDR1 and CDR2 sequences are LGHNT and FRNRAP. The CDR3 DNA reads as TGTGCTAGTGGTCCCCTTCCGGGACAGGGGGTAGAGACCCAGTACTTC. Its protein is CASGPLPGQGVETQYF.

The chain combines TRBV15 with TRBJ2-2, with TRBD2 matching over 9 bases. The CDR3 length is 14 residues. In germline, CDR1 is LNHNV, CDR2 YYDKDF (reference sequence). Trimming cost V 1 base and J 6 bases; bases outside gene matches: 0. Written as DNA, the CDR3 is TGTGCCACCAGCAGAGGACTAGCGGCCGGGGAGCTGTTTTTT. Protein sequence: CATSRGLAAGELFF.